The source of this TCR beta chain is a study of T cells in Graves' hyperthyroidism and ophthalmopathy. RNA transcripts served as the template for amplifying TCR beta CDR3 regions. Using the HTBI primer set, a first-round RT-PCR was run on the TCR CDR3. A single record per CDR3 protein comes from TCRdb applying MiXCR to the multiplex PCR reads. The sample includes roughly 250,000 distinct CDR3 sequences, approximately 15% of them seen just once. There are 14 residues in the CDR3. V was shortened by 3 bases and J by 3 bases, with 11 bases between the two germline ends. This clonotype was picked up a small number of times. First hyperthyroidism diagnosis is when the blood sample was obtained, before any ophthalmopathy symptoms.

This receptor was obtained from a woman in her forties with Graves' hyperthyroidism that later progressed to Graves' ophthalmopathy. Material for sequencing was blood. The rearrangement links TRBV12-3 or TRBV12-4 to TRBJ1-2, with D hard to call. CDR3 in DNA: TGTGCCAGCAGTTTCGGCCGTACGTACTATGGCTACACCTTC. This gives the protein CASSFGRTYYGYTF.